This T cell receptor beta chain derives from a study of T cell responses to AZD1222 COVID-19 vaccine (dated by TCRdb to the early 2020s). In terms of the full investigation: A total of under 250 trial participants underwent TCR sequencing, of whom 207 had received two doses of AZD1222 and 26 had received two doses of the MenACWY control vaccine. Trial participants were enrolled by age into 18-55, 56-69 and 70-plus year subgroups, with roughly 160, 29 and 62 TCR-sequenced participants respectively.

What the time point label conveys for this sample: about 28 days (+/-7) after the second vaccine dose. The treatment or condition label, read with the paper, signifies: meningococcal conjugate vaccine given as trial control. The vaccinee samples were drawn from two UK trials, COV001 and COV002, one of which was a single-blind randomized controlled phase 2/3 trial testing AZD1222 (ChAdOx1 nCoV-19) in healthy adults. For TCRbeta chain sequencing, PBMC samples from trial participants were taken at day 0 and at day 28 after the second dose. The CDR3 regions of human TCRbeta chains were analyzed by immunosequencing. The authors' analysis ran thus. TCRs in the repertoires were matched against a reference library of SARS-CoV-2-specific TCRs that had been generated with the MIRA antigen-specificity platform. Breadth was defined as the fraction of unique TCRs that were SARS-CoV-2-associated. Depth was defined as the fraction of total T cells that were SARS-CoV-2-associated. Using the MIRA data, each spike-specific TCR was mapped to the spike region that the TCR reacts to and placed in a CD4 or CD8 class. Log10-transformed breadth and depth values were compared by one-way ANOVA with Sidak's multiple comparisons tests. The table was pulled from immuneACCESS by TCRdb, which kept in-frame rearrangements only. Such tables lose some clones; where checked, under half of the loss comes from unresolved V genes, and the rest has no known cause. V, J and clone size reflect that table, while D and trimming were determined from the DNA. A total of approximately 150,000 clones appear in this sample, roughly 90% of them only once. The ten largest make up about 5% of the sample.

For CDR1 and CDR2, the germline V gene lists SGDLS and YYNGEE. Germline trimming amounts to 0 bases on V and 5 bases on J, with 13 as the count of junction bases outside the gene matches. From cysteine to phenylalanine, the CDR3 is 19 amino acids long. Only the CDR3 part of the read is kept: 57 bases, read in frame from the first base. Paper-wide results and their limitations: Epitopes outside the regions mutated in the B.1.351 and B.1.1.7 variants were reportedly recognized by nearly half of the unique spike-specific TCRs. Because no day 14 peak-response samples were available, repertoires were characterized only after the peak T cell response. The 56-69-year group was small, and its depth increase did not reach significance, likely because of low power. Participants were mostly white British, with more females than males. The authors suggested clonal diversity may have been underestimated. Conclusions about previously exposed vaccinees are limited because only a handful of AZD1222 recipients were SARS-CoV-2 seropositive at baseline. CD4 TCRs associated with the vaccine covered the entire spike protein, and the dominant responses were in regions 160-218 and 743-854. Spike-specific TCR breadth and depth rose significantly after two AZD1222 doses compared with day 0 and with MenACWY recipients.

Regarding this clone: The specificity of this receptor is unknown. No clone much larger than this one lies a single base away; base qualities are absent.

The receptor comes from an adult who received the MenACWY meningococcal vaccine as a control. Sequencing was performed on peripheral blood, taken 28 days after the second dose of the MenACWY control vaccine. Here the chain combines TRBV9 and TRBJ2-1; a stretch of 11 junction bases matches TRBD1. The CDR3 corresponds to CASSVGIFGRTGGHNEQFF. In nucleotides, the sequence is TGTGCCAGCAGCGTAGGAATTTTCGGAAGGACAGGGGGCCACAATGAGCAGTTCTTC.